The clone carrying this TCR beta chain was seen more than once but under ten times. Its antigen is currently unknown. The data belong to a study of metastatic and nonmetastatic thyroid tumors. Study results and caveats: In blood and tumor, TCR beta diversity was reportedly significantly higher in malignant thyroid tumors than in benign nodules.

MiXCR re-clonotyped the PCR reads for TCRdb. The repertoire has 34,000 or so clones, roughly a fifth of them found once; the top ten carry approximately 8.1%. Patients had received no treatment of any kind before thyroid surgery. Germline lookup yields CDR1 MNHNS and CDR2 SASEGT. CDR3 length equals 15 residues. J was trimmed by 3 bases and V by 7 bases; bases with no gene match: 4. This TCR was recovered from a female donor with papillary thyroid cancer or a benign thyroid nodule (not recorded which). Some clones in this sample may be carry-over from other donors' samples. This chain joins TRBV6-1 and TRBJ2-2; 11 bases are a match to TRBD2. The sample consisted of blood. Here the CDR3 DNA reads TGTGCCAGCACGGGGACTAGCGGAGACACCGGGGAGCTGTTTTTT. This encodes CASTGTSGDTGELFF.